These 30 T cell receptor beta chains originate from one sample sequenced in a study of blood T cell repertoires in COVID-19. The data were produced by immunoSEQ multiplex PCR, yet TCRdb's version contains in-frame clones alone and is incomplete. The table records over 45,000 clones, 90% of them present only once. Sequenced material: peripheral blood. The receptors derive from a man aged 50 to 59 with acute or convalescent COVID-19.

The chain carries TRBV19 and TRBJ1-5; D perhaps matches TRBD1 (5 bases). The CDR3 is made up of 15 amino acids. The germline V and J ends were trimmed by 5 bases and 0 bases, with 11 bases remaining between them. Germline loops: CDR1 LNHDA, CDR2 SQIVND (reference sequence). The CDR3 loop reads CASSGGVSSNQPQHF. CDR3 nucleotides: TGTGCCAGTAGTGGGGGGGTAAGTAGCAATCAGCCCCAGCATTTT.

This chain joins TRBV3-1 (or the pseudogene TRBV3-2) and TRBJ1-5, with D perhaps matching TRBD1 (6 bases). The V end lost 4 bases, the J end lost 1 base, and 11 bases lay between the germline ends. This CDR3 is 15 amino acids long. Germline CDR1 is LGHDT and CDR2 is YNNKEL (reference sequence). The CDR3 DNA reads TGTGCCAGCAGCCCAACAGGGATGAGCAATCAGCCCCAGCATTTT. Translated: CASSPTGMSNQPQHF.

The CDR3 reads CASSAGQGLAYEQYF. The CDR3 DNA is TGTGCCAGCAGCGCCGGACAGGGGCTGGCCTACGAGCAGTACTTC. The chain uses TRBV5-4 and TRBJ2-7; 9 positions match TRBD1. This CDR3 comprises 15 residues. Germline assignment: CDR1 SGHNT and CDR2 YYREEE (reference sequence). The V gene end was trimmed by 4 bases and the J gene end by 2 bases; junction bases not matched to a gene: 7.

This clone was counted once. This chain uses TRBV5-1 with TRBJ1-6; TRBD1 matches 9 bases. The CDR3 runs to 17 residues. CDR1 is SGHRS and CDR2 is YFSETQ in the germline V gene. Trimming cost V 4 bases and J 10 bases; bases outside gene matches: 15. The CDR3 DNA sequence: TGCGCCAGCAGCATAGAGGACAGGGGCCCCAAGGGCTCACCCCTCCACTTT. The encoded protein is CASSIEDRGPKGSPLHF.

This chain uses TRBV7-2 with TRBJ2-1, with D possibly matching TRBD2 (7 bases). The CDR3 spans 16 residues. Trimming removed 0 bases from V and 5 bases from J, with 14 bases in between. Germline values: CDR1 SGHTA, CDR2 FQGNSA. The CDR3 loop is CASSLARVGGHNEQFF. The CDR3 nucleotides are TGTGCCAGCAGCTTAGCGCGAGTCGGGGGGCACAATGAGCAGTTCTTC.

This chain links TRBV19 with TRBJ2-7, with 8 nucleotides matching TRBD2. Per the germline V gene, CDR1 is LNHDA and CDR2 is SQIVND (reference sequence). Trimming removed 6 bases from V and 1 base from J; junction bases left unmatched: 2. CDR3 length: 13 residues. The CDR3: CASRLAGSYEQYF. In nucleotides, the CDR3 is TGTGCCAGTAGATTAGCGGGATCCTACGAGCAGTACTTC.

The V call is TRBV5-5, the J call TRBJ2-7, with TRBD1 matching 11 bases. The CDR3 length is 14 residues. Germline CDR1 SGHKS, CDR2 YYEKEE (reference sequence). The V and J ends lost 5 bases and 6 bases, in that order; junction bases with no gene match: 7. The CDR3 DNA follows: TGTGCCAGCAGGTGGGGACAGGGGGATCTCGAGCAGTACTTC. This codes for CASRWGQGDLEQYF.

V usage is TRBV5-1 and J usage is TRBJ2-1; D uncertain. CDR3 size: 13 residues. The germline V gene encodes CDR1 SGHRS and CDR2 YFSETQ. The V gene lost 4 bases and the J gene lost 4 bases, with 9 bases spanning the gap. CDR3 region: CASSVTEYNEQFF. The CDR3 coding sequence is TGCGCCAGCAGCGTAACGGAGTACAATGAGCAGTTCTTC.

This chain links TRBV29-1 with TRBJ2-7; weak D call: TRBD1 (6 bases). From germline, CDR1 is SQVTM and CDR2 ANQGSEA. V was cut by 6 bases and J by 0 bases, with 15 bases left in between. CDR3 length equals 14 residues. CDR3 in amino acids: CSVAGAKGSYEQYF. The CDR3 DNA sequence: TGCAGCGTAGCAGGGGCCAAAGGCTCCTACGAGCAGTACTTC.

In this sample, this clone turned up once. This chain connects TRBV10-3 to TRBJ1-1, with a weak D call TRBD1 (5 bases). This CDR3 region has 13 residues. Germline-derived CDR1 and CDR2 are ENHRY and SYGVKD. V was trimmed by 4 bases and J by 1 base, leaving 7 bases between them. In DNA, the CDR3 is TGTGCCATCAGTGTAGACAGGAACACTGAAGCTTTCTTT. Translation: CAISVDRNTEAFF.

This chain uses TRBV2 with TRBJ1-4; 9 positions match TRBD1. The J segment lost 6 bases and the V segment lost 7 bases, leaving 3 bases of the junction unmatched. The germline CDR1 and CDR2 sequences are SNHLY and FYNNEI. The CDR3 runs 13 residues. DNA of the CDR3: TGTGCCAGCAACAGGGGGCTCTATGAAAAACTGTTTTTT. It translates to CASNRGLYEKLFF.

This chain links TRBV6-5 with TRBJ1-5; possible D gene TRBD1, 6 bases. The length of the CDR3 is 15 residues. V shed 6 bases and J shed 0 bases, with 12 bases lying between them. CDR1 and CDR2 (germline): MNHEY, SVGAGI. In DNA form, the CDR3 reads TGTGCCAGCAGATCGGACAGCGATAGCAATCAGCCCCAGCATTTT. This sequence encodes CASRSDSDSNQPQHF.

V and J are TRBV29-1 and TRBJ2-4, with D tentatively TRBD1 (8 bases). V lost 7 bases to trimming and J lost 5 bases, with 15 bases between them. The CDR3 contains 13 residues. The germline CDR1 and CDR2 sequences are SQVTM and ANQGSEA. The CDR3 DNA reads TGCAGCGGGACAGGGAGGGGGGAAAACATTCAGTACTTC. Translating gives CSGTGRGENIQYF.

The chain links TRBV13 to TRBJ2-7; D is possibly TRBD1 (5 bases). Trimming shortened V by 6 bases and J by 6 bases, and 12 bases separated the two germline ends. In germline, CDR1 is PRHDT, CDR2 FYEKMQ (reference sequence). The CDR3 sequence is 12 residues long. The CDR3 sequence: CASSSRRGEQYF. CDR3 bases: TGTGCCAGCAGTTCCCGAAGGGGCGAGCAGTACTTC.

The genes are TRBV27 and TRBJ1-1; D might be TRBD1 (5 bases). In germline, CDR1 is MNHEY, CDR2 SMNVEV (reference sequence). V gave up 5 bases and J gave up 4 bases, with 11 bases separating them. The CDR3 is made up of 13 amino acids. The CDR3 spells CASSPPQGTEAFF. The CDR3 coding sequence is TGTGCCAGCAGTCCCCCCCAGGGCACTGAAGCTTTCTTT.

This chain uses TRBV5-1 with TRBJ1-2; 7 nucleotides line up with TRBD1. With 4 bases clipped from V and 2 bases from J, the junction kept 8 bases outside the gene matches. The CDR3 is 15 residues long. Germline V CDR1 and CDR2: SGHRS, YFSETQ. The CDR3 DNA reads TGCGCCAGCAGCCGATTGGGGGACAGAAACTATGGCTACACCTTC. It encodes CASSRLGDRNYGYTF.

The J gene is TRBJ2-1, the V gene TRBV25-1; D possibly corresponds to TRBD1 (5 bases). The V end was cut by 9 bases, the J end by 7 bases, with 7 bases between. This CDR3 is 10 amino acids long. In germline, CDR1 is MGHDK, CDR2 SYGVNS. CDR3 nucleotides: TGTGCCAGTGCAGGGAATGAGCAGTTCTTC. It translates to CASAGNEQFF.

The rearrangement uses TRBV5-1 and TRBJ2-5; TRBD1 matches at 7 bases. The CDR3 consists of 14 residues. Germline CDR1 reads SGHRS; CDR2 reads YFSETQ. The trim removed 4 bases at V and 5 bases at J, leaving 8 bases unmatched. CDR3 sequence: CASSPRQGGETQYF. CDR3 nucleotides: TGCGCCAGCAGCCCCAGACAGGGCGGCGAGACCCAGTACTTC.

The chain couples TRBV5-1 to TRBJ1-2, with TRBD1 identical over 8 bases. The CDR3 is 17 amino acids. V lost 0 bases to trimming and J lost 1 base; unmatched junction nucleotides: 8. Looked up from germline, CDR1 is SGHRS and CDR2 is YFSETQ. The CDR3 nucleotides are TGCGCCAGCAGCTTGGAACAACAGGGGGAGCTTAACTATGGCTACACCTTC. It specifies CASSLEQQGELNYGYTF. The full variable domain, rest sourced from reference TRBV5-1 and TRBJ1-2, is KAGVTQTPRYLIKTRGQQVTLSCSPISGHRSVSWYQQTPGQGLQFLFEYFSETQRNKGNFPGRFSGRQFSNSRSEMNVSTLELGDSALYLCASSLEQQGELNYGYTFGSGTRLTVV.

This chain uses TRBV6-6 with TRBJ2-1, with 13 bases fitting TRBD2. The V and J ends lost 5 bases and 5 bases, in that order; junction bases with no gene match: 15. Germline CDR1 is MNHNY and CDR2 is SVGAGI (reference sequence). The CDR3 is 19 amino acids. CDR3 sequence: CASSHGGLAGLLYHNEQFF. The CDR3 DNA reads as TGTGCCAGCAGTCATGGGGGACTAGCGGGACTCCTCTACCACAATGAGCAGTTCTTC.

This chain uses TRBV4-2 with TRBJ1-2; 7 nucleotides match TRBD1. The germline CDR1 and CDR2 sequences are LGHNA and YNFKEQ. CDR3 length: 14 residues. After removal of 3 bases from V and 3 bases from J, the junction contained 4 bases not matched to a gene. The CDR3 DNA reads TGTGCCAGCAGCCATTCCACAGGGGACTATGGCTACACCTTC. Protein sequence: CASSHSTGDYGYTF.

This clone has just one count. The gene calls are TRBV4-1 and TRBJ2-7; a possible D gene is TRBD1 (5 bases). The CDR3 length is 15 residues. Trimming removed 4 bases at V and 4 bases at J, with 17 bases between. Germline V gives CDR1 MGHRA, CDR2 YSYEKL. CDR3: CASSPMLTAAYEQYF. The CDR3 nucleotides are TGCGCCAGCAGCCCAATGTTGACAGCAGCTTACGAGCAGTACTTC.

This chain uses TRBV14 with TRBJ2-7; unclear D gene. CDR1 is SGHDN, CDR2 FVKESK, per germline. The CDR3 is made up of 13 amino acids. V was trimmed by 3 bases and J by 7 bases, leaving 13 bases between them. CDR3 sequence reads: CASSQVATWEQYF. The CDR3 DNA follows: TGTGCCAGCAGCCAGGTTGCGACTTGGGAGCAGTACTTC.

V gene TRBV29-1 combines with J gene TRBJ1-1; the D is unclear. Germline CDR1 is SQVTM and CDR2 is ANQGSEA. The CDR3 spans 10 residues. V was trimmed by 6 bases and J by 11 bases, leaving 13 bases between them. The CDR3 reads CSVRQAVAFF. The CDR3 DNA is TGCAGCGTCCGCCAGGCAGTGGCTTTCTTT. Combining the CDR3 with reference TRBV29-1 and TRBJ1-1 gives the whole variable domain SAVISQKPSRDICQRGTSLTIQCQVDSQVTMMFWYRQQPGQSLTLIATANQGSEATYESGFVIDKFPISRPNLTFSTLTVSNMSPEDSSIYLCSVRQAVAFFGQGTRLTVV.

The rearrangement uses TRBV7-9 and TRBJ2-1; 11 bases line up with TRBD2. The J segment lost 4 bases and the V segment lost 0 bases, leaving 5 bases of the junction unmatched. CDR1 is SEHNR, CDR2 FQNEAQ, per germline (reference sequence). This CDR3 is built from 17 residues. Here the CDR3 reads CASSLAVAGGLYNEQFF. DNA of the CDR3: TGTGCCAGCAGCTTAGCGGTAGCGGGAGGGCTATACAATGAGCAGTTCTTC.

The chain couples TRBV6-6 to TRBJ2-1; 9 bases map to TRBD2. There are 14 residues in the CDR3. After removal of 2 bases from V and 9 bases from J, the junction contained 5 bases not matched to a gene. CDR1 is MNHNY, CDR2 SVGAGI, per germline (reference sequence). The CDR3 DNA reads TGTGCCAGCAGTTACCAACTAGCGGGTGGTGAGCAGTTCTTC. It encodes CASSYQLAGGEQFF.

This chain links TRBV7-9 with TRBJ2-2, with 7 bases fitting TRBD2. The CDR3 sequence is 16 residues long. The germline gives CDR1 SEHNR, CDR2 FQNEAQ (reference sequence). V shed 5 bases and J 0 bases; nucleotides not matched to a gene: 6. CDR3 sequence (DNA): TGTGCCAGCAGCCTCCCTAGCGGCTCGAACACCGGGGAGCTGTTTTTT. Translating it yields CASSLPSGSNTGELFF.

The chain carries TRBV5-1 and TRBJ2-1; 9 nucleotides match TRBD2. Germline CDR1 reads SGHRS; CDR2 reads YFSETQ. Trimming cost V 0 bases and J 5 bases; bases outside gene matches: 3. This CDR3 has 15 amino acids. The CDR3 loop is CASSLVVAGDNEQFF. The CDR3 region has the DNA TGCGCCAGCAGCTTGGTGGTAGCGGGGGACAATGAGCAGTTCTTC.

This chain links TRBV18 with TRBJ2-7; weak D call: TRBD1 (6 bases). Germline V gives CDR1 KGHSH, CDR2 LQKENI. The CDR3 has 12 amino acids. Trimming shortened V by 3 bases and J by 4 bases, and 7 bases separated the two germline ends. The CDR3 loop is CASSPDRYEQYF. CDR3 DNA: TGTGCCAGCTCACCCGACAGGTACGAGCAGTACTTC.

V and J are TRBV18 and TRBJ1-3, with TRBD1 matching 7 bases. The V gene's germline CDR1 is KGHSH and CDR2 LQKENI. CDR3 length: 18 residues. Unmatched junction bases numbered 10, after V lost 2 bases and J lost 0 bases. DNA for the CDR3: TGTGCCAGCTCACCAATGGGGACAGTTGGGGTCTCTGGAAACACCATATATTTT. The encoded protein is CASSPMGTVGVSGNTIYF.